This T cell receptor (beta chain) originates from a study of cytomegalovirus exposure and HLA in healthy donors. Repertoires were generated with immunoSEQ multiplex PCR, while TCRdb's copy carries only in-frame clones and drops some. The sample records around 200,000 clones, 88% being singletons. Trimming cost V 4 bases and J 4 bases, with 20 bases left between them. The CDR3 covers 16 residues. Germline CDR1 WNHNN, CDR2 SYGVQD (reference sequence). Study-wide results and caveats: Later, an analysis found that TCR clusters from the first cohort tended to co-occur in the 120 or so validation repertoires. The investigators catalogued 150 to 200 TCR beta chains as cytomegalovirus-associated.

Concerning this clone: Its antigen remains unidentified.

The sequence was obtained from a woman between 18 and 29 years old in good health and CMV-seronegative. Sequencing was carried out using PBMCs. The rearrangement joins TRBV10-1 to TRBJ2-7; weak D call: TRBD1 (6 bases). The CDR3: CASSAGRGQIRYEQYF. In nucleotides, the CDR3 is TGCGCCAGCAGTGCCGGCAGGGGTCAGATACGGTACGAGCAGTACTTC.